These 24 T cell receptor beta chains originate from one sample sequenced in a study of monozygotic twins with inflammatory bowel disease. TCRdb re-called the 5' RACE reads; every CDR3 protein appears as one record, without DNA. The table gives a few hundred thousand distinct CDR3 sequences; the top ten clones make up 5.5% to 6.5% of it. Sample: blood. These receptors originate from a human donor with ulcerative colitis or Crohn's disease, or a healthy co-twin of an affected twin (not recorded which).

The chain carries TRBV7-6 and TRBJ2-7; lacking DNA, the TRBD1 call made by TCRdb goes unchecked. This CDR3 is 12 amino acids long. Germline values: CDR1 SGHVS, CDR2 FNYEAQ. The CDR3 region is CASSSTGSEQYF.

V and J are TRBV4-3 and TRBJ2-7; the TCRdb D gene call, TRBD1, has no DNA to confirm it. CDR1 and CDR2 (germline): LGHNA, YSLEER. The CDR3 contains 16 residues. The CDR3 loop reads CASSQILGTDLYEQYF.

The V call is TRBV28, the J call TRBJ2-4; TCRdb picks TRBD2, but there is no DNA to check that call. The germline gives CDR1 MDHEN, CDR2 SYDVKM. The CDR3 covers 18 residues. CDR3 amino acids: CASSWGLAGTLAKNIQYF. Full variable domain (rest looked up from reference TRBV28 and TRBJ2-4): DVKVTQSSRYLVKRTGEKVFLECVQDMDHENMFWYRQDPGLGLRLIYFSYDVKMKEKGDIPEGYSVSREKKERFSLILESASTNQTSMYLCASSWGLAGTLAKNIQYFGAGTRLSVL.

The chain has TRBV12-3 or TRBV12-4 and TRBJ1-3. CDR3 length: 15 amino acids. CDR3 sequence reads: CASSFRGTSGNTIYF.

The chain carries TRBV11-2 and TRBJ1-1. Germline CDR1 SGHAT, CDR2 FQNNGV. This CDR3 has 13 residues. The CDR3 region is CASSSGVNTEAFF.

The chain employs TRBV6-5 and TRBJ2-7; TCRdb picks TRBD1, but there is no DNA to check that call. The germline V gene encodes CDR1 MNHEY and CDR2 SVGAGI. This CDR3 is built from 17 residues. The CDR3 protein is CASSYSDTWGGTYEQYF.

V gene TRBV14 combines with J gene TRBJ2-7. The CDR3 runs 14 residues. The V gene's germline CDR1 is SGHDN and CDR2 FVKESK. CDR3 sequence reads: CASSGRALDHEQYF. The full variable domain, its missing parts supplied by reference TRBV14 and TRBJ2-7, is EAGVTQFPSHSVIEKGQTVTLRCDPISGHDNLYWYRRVMGKEIKFLLHFVKESKQDESGMPNNRFLAERTGGTYSTLKVQPAELEDSGVYFCASSGRALDHEQYFGPGTRLTVT.

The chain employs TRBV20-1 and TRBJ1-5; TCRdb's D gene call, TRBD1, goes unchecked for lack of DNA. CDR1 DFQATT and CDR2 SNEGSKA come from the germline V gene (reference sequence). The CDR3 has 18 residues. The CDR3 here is CSAPHGGAGGASNQPQHF.

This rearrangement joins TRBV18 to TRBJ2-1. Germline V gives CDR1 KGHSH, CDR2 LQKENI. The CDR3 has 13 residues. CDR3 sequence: CASLIGAYNEQFF.

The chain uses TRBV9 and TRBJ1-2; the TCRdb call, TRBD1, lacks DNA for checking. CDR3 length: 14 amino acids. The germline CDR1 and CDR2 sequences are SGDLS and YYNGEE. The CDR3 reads CASSARQGIGGYTF.

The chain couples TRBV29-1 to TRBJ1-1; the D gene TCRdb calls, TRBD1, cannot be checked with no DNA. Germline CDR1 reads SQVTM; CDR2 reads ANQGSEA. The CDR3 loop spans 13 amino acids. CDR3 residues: CSVAAGTRTEAFF. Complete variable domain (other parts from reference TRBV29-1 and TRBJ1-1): SAVISQKPSRDICQRGTSLTIQCQVDSQVTMMFWYRQQPGQSLTLIATANQGSEATYESGFVIDKFPISRPNLTFSTLTVSNMSPEDSSIYLCSVAAGTRTEAFFGQGTRLTVV.

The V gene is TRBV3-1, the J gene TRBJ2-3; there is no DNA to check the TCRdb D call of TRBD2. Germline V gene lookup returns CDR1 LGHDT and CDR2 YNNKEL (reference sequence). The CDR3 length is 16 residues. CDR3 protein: CASSQERGLSTDTQYF.

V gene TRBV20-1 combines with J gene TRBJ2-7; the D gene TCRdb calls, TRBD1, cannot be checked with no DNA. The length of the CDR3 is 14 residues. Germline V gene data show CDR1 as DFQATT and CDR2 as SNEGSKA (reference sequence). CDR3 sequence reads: CSATLGGKGYEQYF.

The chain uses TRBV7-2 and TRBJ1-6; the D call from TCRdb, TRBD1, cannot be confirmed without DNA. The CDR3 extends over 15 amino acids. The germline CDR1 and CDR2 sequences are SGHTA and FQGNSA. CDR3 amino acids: CASSLAQTGVSPLHF.

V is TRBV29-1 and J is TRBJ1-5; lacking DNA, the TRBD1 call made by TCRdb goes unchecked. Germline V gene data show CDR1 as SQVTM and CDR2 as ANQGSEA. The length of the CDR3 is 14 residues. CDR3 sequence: CSVLDRGRNQPQHF. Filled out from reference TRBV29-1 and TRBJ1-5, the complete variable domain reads SAVISQKPSRDICQRGTSLTIQCQVDSQVTMMFWYRQQPGQSLTLIATANQGSEATYESGFVIDKFPISRPNLTFSTLTVSNMSPEDSSIYLCSVLDRGRNQPQHFGDGTRLSIL.

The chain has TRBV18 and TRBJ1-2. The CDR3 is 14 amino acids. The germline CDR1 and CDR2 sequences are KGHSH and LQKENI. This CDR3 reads CASSPPVQIYGYTF.

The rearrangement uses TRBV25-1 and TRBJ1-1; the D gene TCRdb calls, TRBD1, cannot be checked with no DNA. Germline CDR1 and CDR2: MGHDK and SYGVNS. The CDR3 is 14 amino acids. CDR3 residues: CASSVIGGSTEAFF. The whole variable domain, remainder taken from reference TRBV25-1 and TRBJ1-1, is EADIYQTPRYLVIGTGKKITLECSQTMGHDKMYWYQQDPGMELHLIHYSYGVNSTEKGDLSSESTVSRIRTEHFPLTLESARPSHTSQYLCASSVIGGSTEAFFGQGTRLTVV.

The CDR3 reads CASSPLSSPGVRQFF. J is TRBJ2-1 and V is TRBV12-3 or TRBV12-4; TCRdb returns TRBD1, unconfirmable since there is no DNA. There are 15 residues in the CDR3.

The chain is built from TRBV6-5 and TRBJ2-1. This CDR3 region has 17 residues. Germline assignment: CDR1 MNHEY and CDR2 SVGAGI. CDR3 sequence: CASSYAYRPVLINEQFF.

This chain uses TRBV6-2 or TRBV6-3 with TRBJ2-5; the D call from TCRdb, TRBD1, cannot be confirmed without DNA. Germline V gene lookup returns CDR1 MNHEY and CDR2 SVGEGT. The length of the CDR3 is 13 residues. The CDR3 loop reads CASSESRGLTQYF.

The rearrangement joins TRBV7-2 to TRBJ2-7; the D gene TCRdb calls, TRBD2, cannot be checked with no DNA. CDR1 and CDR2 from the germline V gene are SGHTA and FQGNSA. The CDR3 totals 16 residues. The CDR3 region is CASSPRLTLTSYEQYF.

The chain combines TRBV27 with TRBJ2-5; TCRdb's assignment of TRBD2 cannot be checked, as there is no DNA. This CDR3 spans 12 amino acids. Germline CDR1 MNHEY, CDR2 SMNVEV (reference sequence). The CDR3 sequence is CASRRPGETQYF.

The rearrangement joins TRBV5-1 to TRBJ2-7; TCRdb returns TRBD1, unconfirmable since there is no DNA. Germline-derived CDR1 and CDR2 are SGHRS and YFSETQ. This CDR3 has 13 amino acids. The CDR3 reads CASSTGTLYEQYF.

This CDR3 is CASSLDGAPNQPQHF. The chain links TRBV5-1 to TRBJ1-5. This CDR3 has 15 amino acids. Germline V gene data show CDR1 as SGHRS and CDR2 as YFSETQ.